These 29 T cell receptor beta chains originate from one sample sequenced in a study of T cell changes during pregnancy in multiple sclerosis (dated by TCRdb to the late 2010s). Receptor libraries were prepared by the immunoSEQ multiplex PCR assay. TCRdb took over this immuneACCESS table, retaining in-frame rearrangements with V and J assigned. Such tables are incomplete; in checked studies, under half of the missing clones stem from an unresolved V gene, and the remainder is unexplained. Across this sample there are 75,000 to 95,000 clones, with roughly 90% seen only once. In total, the top ten clones hold about 0.9% of the sample. The sequenced sample was peripheral blood, obtained in the first trimester of pregnancy. Receptors originate from a female donor in good health, enrolled as a control in a pregnancy study.

The chain combines TRBV27 with TRBJ1-2; D might be TRBD1 (5 bases). Germline V gene data show CDR1 as MNHEY and CDR2 as SMNVEV (reference sequence). This CDR3 has 13 residues. The V gene lost 3 bases and the J gene lost 6 bases, with 11 bases spanning the gap. The CDR3 reads CASSFSQGNGYTF. CDR3 DNA sequence: TGTGCCAGCAGTTTCAGTCAGGGTAATGGCTACACCTTC.

The V gene is TRBV5-4, the J gene TRBJ2-7; D may be TRBD1 (6 bases). The germline V gene encodes CDR1 SGHNT and CDR2 YYREEE (reference sequence). This CDR3 has 15 residues. V shed 4 bases and J shed 0 bases, with 14 bases lying between them. CDR3 sequence reads: CASSLADRYSYEQYF. The CDR3 nucleotides are TGTGCCAGCAGCCTAGCCGACAGGTACTCCTACGAGCAGTACTTC.

The V and J genes are TRBV5-1 and TRBJ1-2, with D possibly TRBD1 on 6 matching bases. The CDR3 has 16 residues. Germline-derived CDR1 and CDR2 are SGHRS and YFSETQ. Trimming removed 0 bases from V and 0 bases from J, with 12 bases in between. CDR3 region: CASSLASGAPNYGYTF. The CDR3 coding sequence is TGCGCCAGCAGCTTGGCCTCAGGGGCTCCTAACTATGGCTACACCTTC.

The J gene is TRBJ2-3, the V gene TRBV5-1; 7 nucleotides line up with TRBD1. This CDR3 comprises 14 residues. V shed 4 bases, J shed 0 bases, and the junction held 2 bases outside the gene matches. Germline assignment: CDR1 SGHRS and CDR2 YFSETQ. CDR3 loop: CASSPQGSTDTQYF. The CDR3 bases are TGCGCCAGCAGCCCACAGGGGAGCACAGATACGCAGTATTTT.

The chain links TRBV28 to TRBJ2-3; the D gene is possibly TRBD2 (7 bases). V was trimmed by 7 bases and J by 2 bases, leaving 19 bases between them. This CDR3 has 16 amino acids. Germline-derived CDR1 and CDR2 are MDHEN and SYDVKM. The CDR3 region is CASILHREGYTDTQYF. The CDR3 nucleotides are TGTGCCAGCATCTTACACAGGGAGGGATACACAGATACGCAGTATTTT.

The gene calls are TRBV5-1 and TRBJ2-3, with 12 bases aligning to TRBD2. V trimming: 0 bases; J trimming: 6 bases; junction bases outside the gene matches: 5. The germline V gene has CDR1 SGHRS and CDR2 YFSETQ. This CDR3 has 16 residues. CDR3 in DNA: TGCGCCAGCAGCTTGGAGGCTAGCGGGAGGGTGGATACGCAGTATTTT. This codes for CASSLEASGRVDTQYF.

The rearrangement uses TRBV9 and TRBJ1-2; no firm D call. V shed 4 bases and J shed 3 bases, with 10 bases lying between them. The germline V gene encodes CDR1 SGDLS and CDR2 YYNGEE. This CDR3 has 13 residues. The CDR3 sequence is CASSSGEYYGYTF. As DNA, the CDR3 is TGTGCCAGCAGCTCCGGAGAGTACTATGGCTACACCTTC.

This chain uses TRBV27 with TRBJ1-1, with a possible D match to TRBD1 (6 bases). The CDR3 sequence is 16 residues long. In germline, CDR1 is MNHEY, CDR2 SMNVEV (reference sequence). The V gene lost 4 bases and the J gene lost 4 bases, with 19 bases spanning the gap. The CDR3, as DNA: TGTGCCAGCAGTTCCCAACAGGGCCCTCGGGCCACTGAAGCTTTCTTT. Its protein is CASSSQQGPRATEAFF.

In this sample, this clone turned up once. V gene TRBV2 combines with J gene TRBJ1-2; the match to TRBD1 covers 7 bases. V lost 4 bases to trimming and J lost 5 bases; unmatched junction nucleotides: 7. CDR1 and CDR2 from the germline V gene are SNHLY and FYNNEI. The CDR3 loop spans 14 amino acids. CDR3 sequence reads: CASSGQGIGYGYTF. As DNA, the CDR3 is TGTGCCAGCAGTGGACAGGGAATAGGGTATGGCTACACCTTC.

The genes are TRBV7-2 and TRBJ2-1; TRBD2 aligns across 9 bases. This CDR3 has 18 residues. After removal of 1 base from V and 7 bases from J, the junction contained 14 bases not matched to a gene. Germline lookup yields CDR1 SGHTA and CDR2 FQGNSA. The CDR3 protein is CASSLDWVSGRRNNEQFF. The CDR3 DNA reads as TGTGCCAGCAGCTTAGATTGGGTTAGCGGGAGACGAAATAATGAGCAGTTCTTC.

The chain has TRBV7-2 and TRBJ2-5; possible D gene TRBD1, 5 bases. V shed 5 bases and J shed 0 bases, with 10 bases lying between them. The CDR3 has 14 residues. Germline assignment: CDR1 SGHTA and CDR2 FQGNSA. The CDR3 DNA follows: TGTGCCAGCAGCCCAGCAGGGTACCAAGAGACCCAGTACTTC. The encoded protein is CASSPAGYQETQYF.

The chain employs TRBV6-1 and TRBJ1-3; possible D gene TRBD1, 6 bases. Between the trimmed V and J ends, which lost 6 bases and 2 bases, there was a span of 11 bases. Germline V gives CDR1 MNHNS, CDR2 SASEGT. The CDR3 is 14 residues long. CDR3 residues: CASSGTPAGNTIYF. Written as DNA, the CDR3 is TGTGCCAGCAGCGGGACACCCGCTGGAAACACCATATATTTT.

The chain couples TRBV6-1 to TRBJ1-1; no definite D call. CDR1 is MNHNS, CDR2 SASEGT, per germline. The V and J ends lost 1 base and 1 base respectively, with 7 bases between them. The length of the CDR3 is 14 residues. As DNA, the CDR3 is TGTGCCAGCAGTGAAGGGTCGGGGAACACTGAAGCTTTCTTT. It yields the protein CASSEGSGNTEAFF.

This clone occurred a few times. J is TRBJ1-1 and V is TRBV10-2; the D gene is possibly TRBD1 (6 bases). CDR1 and CDR2 (germline): WSHSY, SAAADI. V lost 3 bases, J lost 7 bases, and 18 bases lay in between. The CDR3 runs 15 residues. CDR3 sequence (DNA): TGCGCCAGCAGTGAAAGACTTAGGGGGTCGGATGAAGCTTTCTTT. Its protein is CASSERLRGSDEAFF.

The chain couples TRBV7-9 to TRBJ1-1; a weak D match, TRBD1 (5 bases). The V and J ends lost 5 bases and 1 base respectively, with 14 bases between them. This CDR3 region has 15 residues. Germline CDR1 SEHNR, CDR2 FQNEAQ (reference sequence). For the CDR3, the DNA is TGTGCCAGCAGCCCAGGGAGGGGAGGGAACACTGAAGCTTTCTTT. Its protein product is CASSPGRGGNTEAFF.

CDR3 residues: CASSPEGTVYSPLHF. The DNA of the CDR3 is TGTGCCAGCTCACCCGAGGGGACAGTTTATTCACCCCTCCACTTT. This chain joins TRBV18 and TRBJ1-6, with 7 bases lining up with TRBD1. V shed 3 bases, J shed 8 bases, and the junction held 7 bases outside the gene matches. Germline lookup yields CDR1 KGHSH and CDR2 LQKENI. The CDR3 length is 15 residues.

This clone appeared a few times. V usage is TRBV10-3 and J usage is TRBJ1-1, with D hard to call. Germline values: CDR1 ENHRY, CDR2 SYGVKD. The CDR3 is 13 amino acids. The V end lost 10 bases, the J end lost 1 base, and 13 bases lay between the germline ends. In DNA form, the CDR3 reads TGTGCCACATCCTACGGAGGGAACACTGAAGCTTTCTTT. Protein product: CATSYGGNTEAFF.

This clone occurred a few times. The chain carries TRBV28 and TRBJ1-1; D not resolved. Germline V gives CDR1 MDHEN, CDR2 SYDVKM. The V end lost 5 bases, the J end lost 2 bases, and 15 bases lay between the germline ends. This CDR3 is built from 15 residues. The chain's CDR3 is CASSRRPGINTEAFF. CDR3 nucleotides: TGTGCCAGCAGTCGACGACCGGGGATAAACACTGAAGCTTTCTTT.

The CDR3 region has the DNA TGTGCCAGCAGCCTGCGGGACAGGGGCCCTCCCTACGAGCAGTACTTC. It is translated as CASSLRDRGPPYEQYF. The chain employs TRBV7-9 and TRBJ2-7; 10 bases fit TRBD1. Germline values: CDR1 SEHNR, CDR2 FQNEAQ (reference sequence). This CDR3 has 16 residues. Germline trimming cut 5 bases from V and 2 bases from J; bases unmatched to any gene: 9. Full variable domain (outside the CDR3, taken from reference TRBV7-9 and TRBJ2-7): DTGVSQNPRHKITKRGQNVTFRCDPISEHNRLYWYRQTLGQGPEFLTYFQNEAQLEKSRLLSDRFSAERPKGSFSTLEIQRTEQGDSAMYLCASSLRDRGPPYEQYFGPGTRLTVT.

V and J are TRBV28 and TRBJ1-1, with TRBD1 matching over 9 bases. Germline V CDR1 and CDR2: MDHEN, SYDVKM. The CDR3 contains 17 residues. J gave up 3 bases and V 5 bases, and 13 bases lay outside the gene matches. The CDR3 region has the DNA TGTGCCAGCAGTCAAACGGGACAGGGTCGAAGCGACACTGAAGCTTTCTTT. This translates into CASSQTGQGRSDTEAFF.

The chain has TRBV5-4 and TRBJ1-6; no reliable D call. Germline V gene sequence: CDR1 SGHNT, CDR2 YYREEE (reference sequence). The CDR3 runs to 13 residues. Deletions cut 1 base from V and 7 bases from J, with 6 bases between. CDR3: CASSLPGNSPLHF. The CDR3 DNA sequence: TGTGCCAGCAGCTTGCCGGGGAATTCACCCCTCCACTTT.

In its sample, this clone was seen once. V is TRBV9 and J is TRBJ1-1; 9 nucleotides align to TRBD1. V lost 0 bases, J lost 10 bases, and 10 bases stayed unmatched. The CDR3 consists of 15 residues. From germline, CDR1 is SGDLS and CDR2 YYNGEE. The CDR3 region has the DNA TGTGCCAGCAGCGTAGGGGGGACAGGGTTTTTGGGAGCTTTCTTT. This gives the protein CASSVGGTGFLGAFF.

In regard to this clone: Other DNA sequences in the sample encode the same CDR3. The chain has TRBV5-1 and TRBJ2-3; D is unresolved. The CDR3 sequence is 14 residues long. V shed 0 bases and J shed 2 bases, with 7 bases lying between them. Germline CDR1 and CDR2: SGHRS and YFSETQ. CDR3 sequence reads: CASSLDTSTDTQYF. CDR3 coding DNA: TGCGCCAGCAGCTTGGACACCTCCACAGATACGCAGTATTTT.

The chain carries TRBV4-2 and TRBJ1-2; D unclear. Trimming removed 0 bases at V and 8 bases at J, with 7 bases between. Germline values: CDR1 LGHNA, CDR2 YNFKEQ. The length of the CDR3 is 12 residues. The CDR3 sequence is CASSQDEEGYTF. Here the CDR3 DNA reads TGTGCCAGCAGCCAAGACGAGGAAGGCTACACCTTC.

The chain uses TRBV9 and TRBJ1-1, with 8 bases identical to TRBD1. This CDR3 is 13 amino acids long. CDR1 is SGDLS and CDR2 is YYNGEE in the germline V gene. V shed 5 bases, J shed 4 bases, and the junction held 4 bases outside the gene matches. The CDR3 region is CASRQGVGTEAFF. The CDR3 DNA follows: TGTGCCAGCAGACAGGGGGTAGGCACTGAAGCTTTCTTT.

This clone was counted a single time. V gene TRBV18 combines with J gene TRBJ2-7, with TRBD1 matching over 7 bases. Germline V gene lookup returns CDR1 KGHSH and CDR2 LQKENI. This CDR3 spans 14 amino acids. Trimming removed 5 bases from V and 0 bases from J; junction bases left unmatched: 4. CDR3 coding DNA: TGTGCCAGCTCAAGGGGGCAGGGCTCCTACGAGCAGTACTTC. As protein: CASSRGQGSYEQYF.

As DNA, the CDR3 is TGTGCCAGCAGCCTCCGACAGTCTAATTCACCCCTCCACTTT. Translating gives CASSLRQSNSPLHF. This chain uses TRBV9 with TRBJ1-6; possibly TRBD1 for D (5 bases). The CDR3 totals 14 residues. Germline V gene lookup returns CDR1 SGDLS and CDR2 YYNGEE. V shed 4 bases and J shed 6 bases, with 11 bases lying between them.

The chain is built from TRBV7-9 and TRBJ1-6, with 9 nucleotides matching TRBD1. This CDR3 contains 14 residues. V was clipped by 2 bases and J by 9 bases; unmatched bases: 2. Germline CDR1 and CDR2: SEHNR and FQNEAQ (reference sequence). CDR3 protein: CASSLMGQGSPLHF. CDR3 sequence (DNA): TGTGCCAGCAGCTTAATGGGACAGGGTTCACCCCTCCACTTT.

This chain links TRBV6-5 with TRBJ2-6; D unclear. Germline CDR1 MNHEY, CDR2 SVGAGI. Trimming cost V 2 bases and J 2 bases, with 7 bases left between them. The CDR3 extends over 15 amino acids. The CDR3 DNA follows: TGTGCCAGCAGTTACGGGCAAGCTGGGGCCAACGTCCTGACTTTC. This gives the protein CASSYGQAGANVLTF.